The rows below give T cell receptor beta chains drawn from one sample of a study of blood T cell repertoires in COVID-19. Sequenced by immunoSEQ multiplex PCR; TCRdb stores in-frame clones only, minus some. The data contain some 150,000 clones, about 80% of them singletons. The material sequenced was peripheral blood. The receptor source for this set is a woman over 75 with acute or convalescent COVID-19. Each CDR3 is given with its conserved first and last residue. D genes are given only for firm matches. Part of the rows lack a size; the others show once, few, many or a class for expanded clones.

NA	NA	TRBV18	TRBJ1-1	CASSPPPTFLNTEAFF	TGTGCCAGCTCACCACCCCCCACATTCCTGAACACTGAAGCTTTCTTT
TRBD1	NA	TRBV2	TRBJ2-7	CASRKEGQAWGGEQYF	TGTGCCAGCAGAAAGGAGGGACAGGCTTGGGGAGGCGAGCAGTACTTC
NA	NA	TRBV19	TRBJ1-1	CASSPPTGRMNTEAFF	TGTGCCAGTAGTCCCCCCACAGGGAGAATGAACACTGAAGCTTTCTTT
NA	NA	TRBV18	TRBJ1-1	CASSPQGSGAEAFF	TGTGCCAGCTCACCGCAAGGGTCAGGGGCTGAAGCTTTCTTT
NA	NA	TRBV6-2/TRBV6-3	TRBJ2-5	CASSYLRAGTQYF	TGTGCCAGCAGTTATTTGAGGGCTGGGACCCAGTACTTC
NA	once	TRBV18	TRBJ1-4	CASSLGTLDTGEKLFF	TGTGCCAGCTCACTTGGGACCCTGGATACAGGGGAAAAACTGTTTTTT
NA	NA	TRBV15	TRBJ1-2	CATSIRGSRDGYTF	TGTGCCACCAGCATACGGGGGTCACGGGATGGCTACACCTTC
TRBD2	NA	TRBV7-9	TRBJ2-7	CASSRVVTSRAYEQYF	TGTGCCAGCAGCCGAGTGGTGACTAGCAGGGCCTACGAGCAGTACTTC
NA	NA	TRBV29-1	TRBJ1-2	CSVEEAGAPAQIHGYTF	TGCAGCGTTGAGGAGGCAGGAGCCCCAGCTCAAATCCATGGCTACACCTTC
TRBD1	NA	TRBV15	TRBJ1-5	CATSRGSGTGVLSGQPQHF	TGTGCCACCAGCAGAGGATCCGGGACAGGGGTTTTGAGTGGTCAGCCCCAGCATTTT
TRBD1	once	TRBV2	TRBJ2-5	CASSLTLTGPSETQYF	TGTGCCAGCAGCCTTACCTTGACAGGGCCCTCGGAGACCCAGTACTTC
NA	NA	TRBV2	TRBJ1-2	CASSGASSEGNYGYTF	TGTGCCAGCAGTGGGGCCTCATCGGAGGGAAACTATGGCTACACCTTC
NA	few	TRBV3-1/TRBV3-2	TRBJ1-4	CASSPAGGNEKLFF	TGTGCCAGCAGCCCCGCGGGGGGTAATGAAAAACTGTTTTTT
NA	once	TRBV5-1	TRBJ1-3	CASSLDRGNTIYF	TGCGCCAGCAGCTTGGATAGAGGAAACACCATATATTTT
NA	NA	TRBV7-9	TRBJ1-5	CASSLEQGNQPQHF	TGTGCCAGCAGCTTAGAGCAGGGGAATCAGCCCCAGCATTTT
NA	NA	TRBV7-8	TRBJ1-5	CASSLDRHNQPQHF	TGTGCCAGCAGCTTAGACAGGCACAATCAGCCCCAGCATTTT
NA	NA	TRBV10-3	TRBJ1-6	CAIRKEQGSPLHF	TGTGCCATCAGGAAGGAACAGGGTTCACCCCTCCACTTT
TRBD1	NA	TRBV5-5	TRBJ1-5	CASSLGDSRGAQHF	TGTGCCAGCAGCTTGGGGGACAGCCGAGGGGCCCAGCATTTT
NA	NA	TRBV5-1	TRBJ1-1	CASSASGGTEAFF	TGCGCCAGCAGCGCGTCCGGGGGCACTGAAGCTTTCTTT
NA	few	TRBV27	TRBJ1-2	CASSLGGGFGYTF	TGTGCCAGCAGTTTAGGTGGGGGCTTTGGCTACACCTTC
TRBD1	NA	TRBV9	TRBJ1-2	CASSKDRVPRGYTF	TGTGCCAGCAGTAAAGACAGGGTGCCTCGGGGCTACACCTTC
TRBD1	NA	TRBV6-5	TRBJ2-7	CASSTRDSVYEQYF	TGTGCCAGCAGCACCCGGGACAGTGTCTACGAGCAGTACTTC
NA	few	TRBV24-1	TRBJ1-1	CATSDWRGIAFF	TGTGCCACCAGTGACTGGAGAGGGATAGCTTTCTTT
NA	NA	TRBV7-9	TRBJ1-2	CASSLQGISYGYTF	TGTGCCAGCAGCTTACAGGGAATAAGCTATGGCTACACCTTC
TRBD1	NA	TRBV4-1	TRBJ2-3	CASSHRNADRGLADTQYF	TGCGCCAGCAGCCACCGGAATGCTGACAGGGGCCTAGCAGATACGCAGTATTTT
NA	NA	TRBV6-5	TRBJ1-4	CASSYWGGSNEKLFF	TGTGCCAGCAGTTACTGGGGGGGCTCTAATGAAAAACTGTTTTTT
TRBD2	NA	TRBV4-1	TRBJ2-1	CASSQGGLAGDEQFF	TGCGCCAGCAGCCAAGGGGGACTAGCGGGGGACGAGCAGTTCTTC
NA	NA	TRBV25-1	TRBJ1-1	CASSGVRGNTEAFF	TGTGCCAGCAGTGGGGTCAGGGGCAACACTGAAGCTTTCTTT
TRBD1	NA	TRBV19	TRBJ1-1	CASNPGQGGTEAFF	TGTGCCAGCAACCCCGGACAGGGGGGCACTGAAGCTTTCTTT
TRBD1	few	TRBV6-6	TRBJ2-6	CASSRLLSTGESSGANVLTF	TGTGCCAGCAGTCGACTACTCTCGACAGGGGAGAGCTCTGGGGCCAACGTCCTGACTTTC
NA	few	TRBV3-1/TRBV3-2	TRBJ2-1	CASSQERRWEAENEQFF	TGTGCCAGCAGCCAAGAACGGAGGTGGGAGGCAGAGAATGAGCAGTTCTTC
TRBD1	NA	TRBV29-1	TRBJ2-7	CSVALTGGVYEQYF	TGCAGCGTGGCCCTAACAGGGGGCGTCTACGAGCAGTACTTC
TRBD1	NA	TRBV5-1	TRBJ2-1	CASSFAGQGLYEQFF	TGCGCCAGCAGCTTTGCGGGACAGGGGTTATATGAGCAGTTCTTC
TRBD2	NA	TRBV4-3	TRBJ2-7	CASSPGFRGAYEQYF	TGCGCCAGCAGCCCGGGGTTTCGGGGGGCCTACGAGCAGTACTTC
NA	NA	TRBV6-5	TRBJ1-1	CASRLGGTEAFF	TGTGCCAGCAGGTTAGGAGGGACTGAAGCTTTCTTT
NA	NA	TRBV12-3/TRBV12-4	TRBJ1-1	CASSLWGAEAFF	TGTGCCAGCAGTTTATGGGGAGCTGAAGCTTTCTTT
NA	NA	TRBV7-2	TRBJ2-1	CASSLEWRGPYNEQFF	TGTGCCAGCAGCTTAGAATGGCGGGGGCCCTACAATGAGCAGTTCTTC
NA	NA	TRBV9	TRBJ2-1	CASSADWLYPGNEQFF	TGTGCCAGCAGCGCCGATTGGCTCTATCCGGGGAATGAGCAGTTCTTC
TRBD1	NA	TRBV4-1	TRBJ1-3	CASSHSGTGVGNTIYF	TGCGCCAGCAGCCATTCCGGGACAGGGGTTGGAAACACCATATATTTT
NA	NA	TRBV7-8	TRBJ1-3	CASSFNRLSSGNTIYF	TGTGCCAGCAGCTTTAACAGGTTGAGCTCTGGAAACACCATATATTTT
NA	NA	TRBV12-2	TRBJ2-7	CASRLVGLLAEQYF	TGTGCAAGTCGCTTAGTCGGACTCCTGGCCGAGCAGTACTTC
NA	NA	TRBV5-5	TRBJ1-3	CASSSTISGNTIYF	TGTGCCAGCAGCTCCACTATCTCTGGAAACACCATATATTTT
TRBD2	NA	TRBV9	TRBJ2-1	CASSVPGGRISEQFF	TGTGCCAGCAGCGTCCCGGGGGGGCGGATCAGCGAGCAGTTCTTC
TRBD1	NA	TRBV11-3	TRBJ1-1	CASSATGVNTEAFF	TGTGCCAGCAGCGCGACAGGGGTGAACACTGAAGCTTTCTTT
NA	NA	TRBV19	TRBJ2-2	CASTKGGPNTGELFF	TGTGCCAGTACAAAAGGAGGGCCGAACACCGGGGAGCTGTTTTTT
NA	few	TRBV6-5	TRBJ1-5	CASRGGGQPQHF	TGTGCCAGCAGAGGAGGCGGTCAGCCCCAGCATTTT
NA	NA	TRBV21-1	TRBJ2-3	CASSKGQGNTDTQYF	TGTGCCAGCAGCAAGGGGCAGGGAAACACAGATACGCAGTATTTT